This T cell receptor (beta chain) originates from a study of monozygotic twins with inflammatory bowel disease. TCRdb reworked the 5' RACE reads into one entry per CDR3 protein, no DNA. This repertoire comprises approximately 390,000 distinct CDR3 sequences; its ten largest clones make up approximately 2.3%. Germline values: CDR1 SGHRS, CDR2 YFSETQ. The CDR3 length is 16 residues. The sequenced sample was blood. The source is a human donor with ulcerative colitis or Crohn's disease, or a healthy co-twin of an affected twin (not recorded which). V is TRBV5-1 and J is TRBJ1-6; TCRdb proposes TRBD1, but this gene call is untestable without DNA. The CDR3 loop reads CASSSTGAGGQSPLHF.